This T cell receptor beta chain originates from a study of cytomegalovirus exposure and HLA in healthy donors. Across the study: Around 80 million unique TCRs from HLA-typed donors were held in an early data release. Study-level results: Sequencing depth across donors, presence/absence analyses assumed, was roughly uniform. Clonal expansion was found to be greater in HLA-associated TCR beta chains than in equally common others in a later analysis.

Regarding this clone: The antigen remains undetermined.

V lost 4 bases, J lost 0 bases, and 15 bases lay in between. The CDR3 runs 17 residues. The germline V gene encodes CDR1 MDHEN and CDR2 SYDVKM. Primers included in the PCR were 60 Vbeta and 13 Jbeta primers. Using immunoSEQ multiplex PCR, the repertoire was profiled, and TCRdb retains in-frame clones only, with some absent. The table has 140,000 to 150,000 clones, 70% to 85% seen once. The clonotype originates from a male donor in good health and CMV-seronegative. Sequencing input: PBMCs. The V call is TRBV28, the J call TRBJ2-2; possible D gene TRBD1, 5 bases. CDR3 bases: TGTGCCAGCAGTTCTCCTAGGACACAAGCGAACACCGGGGAGCTGTTTTTT. The encoded protein is CASSSPRTQANTGELFF.